The next 4 T cell receptor beta chains were all read from a single sample in a study of blood T cell repertoires in COVID-19. Clones were read by immunoSEQ multiplex PCR, and TCRdb kept only the in-frame ones, dropping some. Here the sample spans about 160,000 clones, around nine tenths being singletons. The source material was peripheral blood. The receptors come from a man aged 55-75 years with active or convalescent COVID-19.

This chain joins TRBV7-9 and TRBJ1-6; TRBD1 agrees at 8 bases. CDR3 length: 17 residues. Germline V gene lookup returns CDR1 SEHNR and CDR2 FQNEAQ (reference sequence). With V trimmed by 1 base and J by 2 bases, 4 bases remained unmatched. Written as DNA, the CDR3 is TGTGCCAGCAGCTTAGAGGGACAGGAGACCTATAATTCACCCCTCCACTTT. Residues: CASSLEGQETYNSPLHF.

This clone has only one observation. The chain recombines TRBV3-1 (or the pseudogene TRBV3-2) with TRBJ2-5, with 12 bases that match TRBD2. The V gene end was trimmed by 4 bases and the J gene end by 4 bases; junction bases not matched to a gene: 4. Germline V gene data show CDR1 as LGHDT and CDR2 as YNNKEL (reference sequence). The CDR3 is made up of 15 amino acids. In DNA, the CDR3 is TGTGCCAGCAGCCGCCCGGGACTAGCGGGAGAGACCCAGTACTTC. It is translated as CASSRPGLAGETQYF.

V usage is TRBV15 and J usage is TRBJ2-1; D may be TRBD2 (6 bases). This CDR3 has 17 residues. V lost 5 bases and J 2 bases, leaving 19 bases between the germline ends. Germline-derived CDR1 and CDR2 are LNHNV and YYDKDF (reference sequence). The CDR3 DNA follows: TGTGCCACCAGCCCTGAATATCCGGGAGTCGCCTACAATGAGCAGTTCTTC. Translating gives CATSPEYPGVAYNEQFF.

V is TRBV3-1 (or the pseudogene TRBV3-2) and J is TRBJ1-6; tentative D call: TRBD1 (5 bases). The CDR3 is 15 amino acids. The germline V gene encodes CDR1 LGHDT and CDR2 YNNKEL (reference sequence). V was trimmed by 1 base and J by 9 bases, leaving 13 bases between them. CDR3 loop: CASSQGSGFGSPLHF. In nucleotides, the CDR3 is TGTGCCAGCAGCCAAGGATCAGGGTTTGGTTCACCCCTCCACTTT.